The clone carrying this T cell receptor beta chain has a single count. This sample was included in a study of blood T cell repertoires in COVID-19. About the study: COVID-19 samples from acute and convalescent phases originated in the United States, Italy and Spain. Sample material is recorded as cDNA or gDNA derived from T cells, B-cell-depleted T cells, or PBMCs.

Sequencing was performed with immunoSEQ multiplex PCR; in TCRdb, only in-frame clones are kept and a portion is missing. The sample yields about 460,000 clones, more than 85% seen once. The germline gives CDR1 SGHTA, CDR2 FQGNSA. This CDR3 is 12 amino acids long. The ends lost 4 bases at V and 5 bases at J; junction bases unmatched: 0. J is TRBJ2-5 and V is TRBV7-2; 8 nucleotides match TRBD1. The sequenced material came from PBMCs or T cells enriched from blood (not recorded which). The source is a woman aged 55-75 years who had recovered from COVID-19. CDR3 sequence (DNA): TGTGCCAGCAGCTACAGGGGGGAGACCCAGTACTTC. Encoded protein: CASSYRGETQYF.